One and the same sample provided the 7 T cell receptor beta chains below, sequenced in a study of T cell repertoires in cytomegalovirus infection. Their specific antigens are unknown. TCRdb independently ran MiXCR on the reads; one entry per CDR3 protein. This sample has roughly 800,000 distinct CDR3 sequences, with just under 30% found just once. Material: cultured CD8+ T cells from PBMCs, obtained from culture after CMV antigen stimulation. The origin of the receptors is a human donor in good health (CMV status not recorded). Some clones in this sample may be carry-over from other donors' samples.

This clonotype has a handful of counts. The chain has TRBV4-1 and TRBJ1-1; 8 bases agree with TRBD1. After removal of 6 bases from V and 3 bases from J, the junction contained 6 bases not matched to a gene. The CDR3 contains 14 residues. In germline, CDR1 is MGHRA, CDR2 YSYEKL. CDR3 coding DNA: TGCGCCAGCAGGCCCAGGGGGCGCGACACTGAAGCTTTCTTT. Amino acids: CASRPRGRDTEAFF.

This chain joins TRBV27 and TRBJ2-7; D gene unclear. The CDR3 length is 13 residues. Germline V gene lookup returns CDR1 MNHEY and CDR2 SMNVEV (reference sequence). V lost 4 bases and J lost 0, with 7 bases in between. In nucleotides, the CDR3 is TGTGCCAGCAGTTCAGCACCCTCCTACGAGCAGTACTTC. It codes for CASSSAPSYEQYF.

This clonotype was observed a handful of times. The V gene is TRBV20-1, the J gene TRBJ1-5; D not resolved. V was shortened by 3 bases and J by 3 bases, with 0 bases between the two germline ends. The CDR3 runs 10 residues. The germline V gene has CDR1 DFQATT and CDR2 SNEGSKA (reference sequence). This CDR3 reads CSASNQPQHF. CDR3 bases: TGCAGTGCTAGCAATCAGCCCCAGCATTTT.

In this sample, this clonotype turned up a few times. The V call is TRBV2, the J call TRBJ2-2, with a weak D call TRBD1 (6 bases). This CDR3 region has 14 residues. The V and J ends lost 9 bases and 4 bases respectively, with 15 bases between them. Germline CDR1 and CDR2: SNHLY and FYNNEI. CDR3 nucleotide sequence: TGTGCCAGTGGGGCAGGGGACCCCACCGGGGAGCTGTTTTTT. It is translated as CASGAGDPTGELFF. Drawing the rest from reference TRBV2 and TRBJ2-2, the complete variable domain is EPEVTQTPSHQVTQMGQEVILRCVPISNHLYFYWYRQILGQKVEFLVSFYNNEISEKSEIFDDQFSVERPDGSNFTLKIRSTKLEDSAMYFCASGAGDPTGELFFGEGSRLTVL.

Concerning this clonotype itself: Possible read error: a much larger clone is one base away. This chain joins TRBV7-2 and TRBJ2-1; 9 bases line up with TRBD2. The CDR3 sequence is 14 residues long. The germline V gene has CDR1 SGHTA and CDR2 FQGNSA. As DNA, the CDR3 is TGTGTCAGCAGCTTCGCGGGGGGGGTTAATGAGCAGTTCTTC. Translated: CVSSFAGGVNEQFF.

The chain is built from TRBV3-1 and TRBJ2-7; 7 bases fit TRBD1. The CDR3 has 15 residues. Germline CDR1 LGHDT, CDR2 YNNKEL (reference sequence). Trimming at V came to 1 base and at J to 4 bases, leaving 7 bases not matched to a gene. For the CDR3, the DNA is TGTGCCAGCAGCCAAGTCTTACAGGGGAAATACGAGCAGTACTTC. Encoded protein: CASSQVLQGKYEQYF.

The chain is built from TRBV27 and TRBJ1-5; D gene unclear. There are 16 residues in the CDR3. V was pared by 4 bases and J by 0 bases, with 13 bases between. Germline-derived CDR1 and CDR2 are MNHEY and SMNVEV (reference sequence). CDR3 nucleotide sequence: TGTGCCAGCAGTTCTGACCGACCCTATAGCAATCAGCCCCAGCATTTT. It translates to CASSSDRPYSNQPQHF.